The T cell receptor (beta chain) under discussion was sequenced for a study of T cells in Graves' hyperthyroidism and ophthalmopathy. Germline V gives CDR1 DFQATT, CDR2 SNEGSKA (reference sequence). Trimming shortened V by 6 bases and J by 6 bases, and 12 bases separated the two germline ends. The CDR3 totals 12 residues. Researchers took RNA transcripts and amplified the TCR beta CDR3 regions from them. A first-round RT-PCR of the TCR CDR3 used the HTBI primer set. TCRdb passed the multiplex PCR reads through MiXCR, listing each CDR3 protein once. Altogether about 200,000 distinct CDR3 sequences are present, roughly 17% being singletons, with the ten largest covering more than 50%. Comments on this clonotype: Its matching antigen is unknown.

Overall study results and limits: Onset of ophthalmopathy came a median approximately 6.8 months after the model predicted it.

V gene TRBV20-1 combines with J gene TRBJ2-1; D perhaps matches TRBD1 (5 bases). The sequenced sample was blood. The source is a woman aged 45-60 years with Graves' hyperthyroidism. CDR3 loop: CSARAGINEQFF. CDR3 coding DNA: TGCAGTGCCCGGGCAGGGATCAATGAGCAGTTCTTC.